This T cell receptor beta chain was documented in a study of technical replicates of blood from a handful of donors. Profiled with immunoSEQ multiplex PCR; TCRdb holds only in-frame clones, not every one. The profile shows some 14,000 clones, over 70% of them singletons. This CDR3 region has 17 residues. V trimming: 3 bases; J trimming: 0 bases; junction bases outside the gene matches: 7. The germline V gene has CDR1 SNHLY and CDR2 FYNNEI. The sequenced material came from PBMCs. The chain couples TRBV2 to TRBJ2-3; TRBD2 matches 9 bases. The sequence derives from a human donor in good health. DNA of the CDR3: TGTGCCAGCAGTGAGTGGCCTAGCGGGACTAGCACAGATACGCAGTATTTT. This translates into CASSEWPSGTSTDTQYF.